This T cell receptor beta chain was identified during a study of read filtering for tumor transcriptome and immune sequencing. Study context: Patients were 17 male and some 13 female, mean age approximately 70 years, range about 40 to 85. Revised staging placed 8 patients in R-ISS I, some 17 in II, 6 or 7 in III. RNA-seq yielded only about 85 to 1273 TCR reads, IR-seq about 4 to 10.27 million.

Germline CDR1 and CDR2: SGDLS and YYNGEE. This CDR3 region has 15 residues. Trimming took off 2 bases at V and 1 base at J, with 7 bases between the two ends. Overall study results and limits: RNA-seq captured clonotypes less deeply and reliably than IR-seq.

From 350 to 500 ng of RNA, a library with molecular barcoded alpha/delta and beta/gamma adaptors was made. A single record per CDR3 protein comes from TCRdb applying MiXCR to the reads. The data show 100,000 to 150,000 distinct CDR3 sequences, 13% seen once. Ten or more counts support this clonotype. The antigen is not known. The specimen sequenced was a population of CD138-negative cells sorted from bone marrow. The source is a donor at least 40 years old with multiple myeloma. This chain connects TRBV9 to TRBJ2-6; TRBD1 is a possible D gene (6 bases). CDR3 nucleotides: TGTGCCAGCAGCGTCAGGGGATCTGGGGCCAACGTCCTGACTTTC. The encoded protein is CASSVRGSGANVLTF. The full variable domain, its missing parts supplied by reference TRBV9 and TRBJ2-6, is DSGVTQTPKHLITATGQRVTLRCSPRSGDLSVYWYQQSLDQGLQFLIQYYNGEERAKGNILERFSAQQFPDLHSELNLSSLELGDSALYFCASSVRGSGANVLTFGAGSRLTVL.